This is a list of T cell receptor beta chains from one sample in a study of blood T cell repertoires in COVID-19. Measured with immunoSEQ multiplex PCR; TCRdb has only the in-frame clones, and not every one. The sample includes about 100,000 clones, about 85% of them seen just once. The specimen sequenced was peripheral blood. The receptors originated from a man aged 55 to 70 with acute or convalescent COVID-19. Both conserved end residues are part of each CDR3. A D gene is named only where the DNA matches it firmly. Clone size is given for some rows only: seen once, a few or many times, or a class if the clone is expanded.

j_call d_call v_call clone_size cdr3_aa cdr3_nt
TRBJ1-4 TRBD1 TRBV2 . CASRRDRADEKLFF TGTGCCAGCAGAAGGGACAGGGCAGATGAAAAACTGTTTTTT
TRBJ2-1 TRBD2 TRBV11-3 . CASSLSPTSGRNEQFF TGTGCCAGCAGCTTATCCCCGACTAGCGGGAGAAATGAGCAGTTCTTC
TRBJ2-7 . TRBV5-6 . CASSLEGTFSYEQYF TGTGCCAGCAGCTTGGAAGGGACATTCTCCTACGAGCAGTACTTC
TRBJ2-7 . TRBV5-6 . CASSSTGHEQYF TGTGCCAGCAGCTCTACAGGGCACGAGCAGTACTTC
TRBJ2-7 . TRBV6-5 . CASSKTDYEQYF TGTGCCAGCAGCAAAACAGATTACGAGCAGTACTTC
TRBJ1-2 . TRBV5-1 . CASSEGVGGYTF TGCGCCAGCAGCGAAGGGGTGGGTGGCTACACCTTC
TRBJ2-3 TRBD2 TRBV20-1 many CSASDGGGSWRTDTQYF TGCAGTGCTAGTGATGGCGGGGGGTCCTGGCGGACAGATACGCAGTATTTT
TRBJ2-2 . TRBV10-3 . CAIRPLAGELFF TGTGCCATCAGACCACTAGCTGGGGAGCTGTTTTTT
TRBJ2-7 . TRBV7-9 . CASSLEERNSYEQYF TGTGCCAGCAGCTTAGAGGAGAGAAATTCCTACGAGCAGTACTTC
TRBJ2-5 . TRBV4-1 . CASSIPGVSETQYF TGCGCCAGCAGCATTCCCGGGGTCTCAGAGACCCAGTACTTC
TRBJ1-5 . TRBV19 . CASSPGINQPQHF TGTGCCAGTAGTCCAGGGATCAATCAGCCCCAGCATTTT
TRBJ1-5 TRBD1 TRBV7-2 . CASSPMGSGGSIYQPQHF TGTGCCAGCAGCCCAATGGGTTCAGGGGGGTCAATTTATCAGCCCCAGCATTTT
TRBJ2-4 . TRBV6-1 . CASSETVLSIQYF TGTGCCAGCAGTGAAACAGTTTTAAGCATTCAGTACTTC
TRBJ2-7 TRBD1 TRBV27 . CASSYRGSYEQYF TGTGCCAGCAGTTACAGGGGCTCCTACGAGCAGTACTTC
TRBJ1-5 . TRBV11-2 once CASSLSQGNQPQHF TGTGCCAGCAGCTTAAGCCAGGGCAATCAGCCCCAGCATTTT
TRBJ2-5 TRBD2 TRBV19 . CASSIGGGLQETQYF TGTGCCAGTAGTATAGGCGGGGGGCTCCAAGAGACCCAGTACTTC
TRBJ1-4 TRBD1 TRBV11-2 once CASSLGGQGNEKLFF TGTGCCAGCAGCTTAGGGGGACAGGGGAATGAAAAACTGTTTTTT
TRBJ2-6 TRBD2 TRBV18 . CASSPLGGTGANVLTF TGTGCCAGCTCGCCCTTGGGGGGGACTGGGGCCAACGTCCTGACTTTC
TRBJ1-1 . TRBV2 . CASRGGLRMNTEAFF TGTGCCAGCAGGGGAGGGCTGAGGATGAACACTGAAGCTTTCTTT
TRBJ1-1 TRBD1 TRBV30 . CAWSPDRDTEAFF TGTGCCTGGAGTCCTGACAGGGACACTGAAGCTTTCTTT
TRBJ2-7 TRBD1 TRBV5-1 . CASRSGTANYEQYF TGCGCCAGCAGGTCCGGGACAGCCAACTACGAGCAGTACTTC
TRBJ1-2 . TRBV9 . CASSSGGNGYTF TGTGCCAGCAGCTCGGGAGGGAATGGCTACACCTTC
TRBJ2-3 . TRBV4-3 . CASSQVGVADTQYF TGCGCCAGCAGCCAAGTAGGAGTAGCAGATACGCAGTATTTT
TRBJ2-5 . TRBV19 . CASSPGANEGTQYF TGTGCCAGTAGTCCGGGTGCAAACGAGGGGACCCAGTACTTC
TRBJ2-5 . TRBV19 . CASSQGGGEETQYF TGTGCCAGTAGTCAAGGTGGCGGGGAAGAGACCCAGTACTTC
TRBJ2-5 TRBD2 TRBV15 . CATSRGLAGIQETQYF TGTGCCACCAGCAGAGGACTAGCGGGGATCCAAGAGACCCAGTACTTC
TRBJ2-7 . TRBV4-3 once CASSRLAGAGHEQYF TGCGCCAGCAGTCGCTTAGCAGGGGCGGGCCACGAGCAGTACTTC
TRBJ2-7 . TRBV10-3 . CASRRDTTYEQYF TGTGCCTCTCGCCGGGACACTACCTACGAGCAGTACTTC
TRBJ1-3 TRBD1 TRBV6-1 few CASSVKTGQFSGNTIYF TGTGCCAGCAGTGTAAAGACAGGGCAGTTCTCTGGAAACACCATATATTTT
TRBJ1-2 . TRBV24-1 . CATSGPTPGVKGYTF TGTGCCACCAGTGGCCCAACACCGGGAGTTAAGGGCTACACCTTC
TRBJ2-7 TRBD1 TRBV5-4 . CASSLVGDRAVEQYF TGTGCCAGCAGCTTGGTTGGCGACAGGGCTGTCGAGCAGTACTTC
TRBJ2-2 TRBD1 TRBV6-4 . CASSDGTGGGELFF TGTGCCAGCAGTGACGGGACAGGGGGCGGGGAGCTGTTTTTT
TRBJ1-5 . TRBV6-2/TRBV6-3 once CASSNPSAQHF TGTGCCAGCAGTAACCCCTCGGCCCAGCATTTT
TRBJ2-3 TRBD2 TRBV5-1 . CASSYGLAKRDTQYF TGCGCCAGCAGCTACGGACTAGCGAAGAGAGATACGCAGTATTTT
TRBJ2-5 TRBD1 TRBV18 . CASSLWDSQETQYF TGTGCCAGCTCACTATGGGACAGCCAAGAGACCCAGTACTTC
TRBJ2-5 . TRBV18 . CASSPTGQETQYF TGTGCCAGCTCACCGACGGGACAAGAGACCCAGTACTTC
TRBJ1-5 TRBD1 TRBV10-2 few CASSGNQGRGAVMYNQPQHF TGCGCCAGCAGCGGGAATCAGGGCAGGGGGGCGGTAATGTACAATCAGCCCCAGCATTTT
TRBJ2-3 . TRBV24-1 . CATSRGTDTQYF TGTGCCACTTCTCGGGGCACAGATACGCAGTATTTT
TRBJ2-3 . TRBV5-1 . CASSLQSGGTDTQYF TGCGCCAGCAGCTTGCAAAGCGGTGGCACAGATACGCAGTATTTT
TRBJ2-7 . TRBV7-2 . CASSLWSGSYEQYF TGTGCCAGCAGCTTATGGTCAGGGTCCTACGAGCAGTACTTC
TRBJ1-1 . TRBV12-3/TRBV12-4 . CASSFNKNTEAFF TGTGCCAGCAGTTTTAATAAGAACACTGAAGCTTTCTTT
TRBJ2-7 TRBD1 TRBV11-2 few CASSQPGQGFYEQYF TGTGCCAGCAGTCAACCTGGACAGGGGTTCTACGAGCAGTACTTC
TRBJ1-6 . TRBV12-5 once CASGFTGATSPLHF TGTGCTAGTGGTTTTACAGGCGCGACCTCACCCCTCCACTTT
TRBJ1-3 . TRBV6-5 . CASSRGGANGNTIYF TGTGCCAGCAGCCGTGGGGGGGCGAATGGAAACACCATATATTTT
TRBJ2-1 TRBD2 TRBV30 . CASFAGGSYNEQFF TGTGCATCCTTCGCGGGAGGTTCCTACAATGAGCAGTTCTTC
TRBJ1-6 TRBD1 TRBV10-3 . CAIGAGGSPLHF TGTGCCATCGGAGCAGGGGGGTCACCCCTCCACTTT
TRBJ2-3 TRBD2 TRBV25-1 . CASSEYRVAGSTDTQYF TGTGCCAGCAGTGAATATCGTGTAGCGGGGAGCACAGATACGCAGTATTTT
TRBJ2-3 TRBD2 TRBV5-4 . CASSTSGRTDTQYF TGTGCCAGCAGCACTAGCGGGAGGACAGATACGCAGTATTTT
TRBJ2-1 . TRBV28 few CASSLVGGEQFF TGTGCCAGCAGTTTAGTCGGGGGTGAGCAGTTCTTC
TRBJ2-1 TRBD1 TRBV4-1 . CASSQRRTGGVNNEQFF TGCGCCAGCAGCCAGAGAAGGACAGGGGGCGTCAACAATGAGCAGTTCTTC
TRBJ2-7 . TRBV21-1 . CASNRGYGTARYEQYF TGTGCCAGCAATAGGGGGTACGGGACGGCCCGCTACGAGCAGTACTTC
TRBJ2-7 . TRBV13 . CASSPRRGNYEQYF TGTGCCAGCAGCCCTCGGCGGGGAAATTACGAGCAGTACTTC
TRBJ1-1 . TRBV6-2/TRBV6-3 once CASSYEQNTEAFF TGTGCCAGCAGTTATGAACAGAACACTGAAGCTTTCTTT
TRBJ2-7 TRBD2 TRBV19 once CASSISSGRAYEQYF TGTGCCAGTAGTATAAGTAGCGGGAGAGCCTACGAGCAGTACTTC